The clone carrying this T cell receptor beta chain has a count of ten or more. Antigen unknown. These data belong to a study of T cell repertoires in cytomegalovirus infection. Turning to the study itself: Signatures in public TCR beta sequences pointed to both CMV infection and matching HLA type. Study-wide results and caveats: HLA-C-restricted TCR beta clonotypes specific for CMV led the ex vivo response.

TCRdb analysed the reads with MiXCR anew, one entry per CDR3 protein. The data contain roughly 990,000 distinct CDR3 sequences, roughly 30% of them seen just once; the ten biggest clones take up roughly 12%. V was clipped by 7 bases and J by 4 bases; unmatched bases: 8. The CDR3 is made up of 14 amino acids. Germline V lookup: CDR1 LGHNA, CDR2 YNFKEQ. The sequencing here drew on cultured CD8+ T cells from PBMCs, taken from culture after CMV antigen stimulation. The source of this sequence is a human donor in good health (CMV status not recorded). Some clones in this sample may be carry-over from other donors' samples. This sequence joins TRBV4-2 and TRBJ2-3, with TRBD2 identical over 7 bases. The CDR3 reads CASNGRGEADTQYF. Written as DNA, the CDR3 is TGTGCCAGCAATGGACGGGGGGAGGCAGATACGCAGTATTTT.